Listed here is a single T cell receptor beta chain. Its antigen is unidentified. The sample originates from a study of shared clonotypes between healthy human individuals. Regarding the study as a whole: Some naive CD4 clonotypes, 4% to 6%, turned up in common across a handful of donors. Rarefaction gave evidence that sorted-subset sequencing remained incomplete despite large depth. Lower generation probabilities were found for non-shared clonotypes than for those shared by all four donors.

Caucasian adults residing in Nashville, Tennessee made up all the donors. TCRdb's copy holds only in-frame clones and misses some; the assay was immunoSEQ multiplex PCR. The sample lists fewer than 1.6 million clones, 98% occurring once. The CDR3 has 14 residues. The germline CDR1 and CDR2 sequences are KGHSH and LQKENI. With 5 bases removed from V and 6 bases from J, the gap between germline ends came to 15 bases. This receptor was obtained from a man aged 30-40 years in good health. V and J are TRBV18 and TRBJ2-3; TRBD2 is a possible D gene (6 bases). The sequenced sample consisted of naive CD4+ T cells sorted from blood. Subset indicated: CD45RA+ positively selected. The CDR3 spells CASSAGPRPDTQYF. The CDR3 bases are TGTGCCAGCTCAGCGGGACCGCGTCCGGATACGCAGTATTTT. Together with reference TRBV18 and TRBJ2-3, the CDR3 gives the full variable domain: NAGVMQNPRHLVRRRGQEARLRCSPMKGHSHVYWYRQLPEEGLKFMVYLQKENIIDESGMPKERFSAEFPKEGPSILRIQQVVRGDSAAYFCASSAGPRPDTQYFGPGTRLTVL.